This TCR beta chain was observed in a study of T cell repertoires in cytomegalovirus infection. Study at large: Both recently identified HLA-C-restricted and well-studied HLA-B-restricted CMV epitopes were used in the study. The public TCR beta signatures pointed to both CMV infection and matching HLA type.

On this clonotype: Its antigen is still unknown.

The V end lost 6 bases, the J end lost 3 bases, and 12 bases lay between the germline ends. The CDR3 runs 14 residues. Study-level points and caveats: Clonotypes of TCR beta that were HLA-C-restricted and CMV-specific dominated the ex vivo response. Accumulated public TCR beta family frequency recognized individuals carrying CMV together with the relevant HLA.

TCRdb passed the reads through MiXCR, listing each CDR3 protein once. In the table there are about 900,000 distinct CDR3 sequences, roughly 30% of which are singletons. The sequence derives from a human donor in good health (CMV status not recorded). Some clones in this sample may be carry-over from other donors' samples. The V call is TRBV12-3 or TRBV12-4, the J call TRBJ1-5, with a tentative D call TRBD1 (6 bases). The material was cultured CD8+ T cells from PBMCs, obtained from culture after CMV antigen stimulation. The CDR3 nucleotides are TGTGCCAGCAGGCCCAGGGGCCACAATCAGCCCCAGCATTTT. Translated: CASRPRGHNQPQHF.